The clone carrying this TCR beta chain was observed a few times. The antigen is unknown. This specimen comes from a study of cytomegalovirus exposure and HLA in healthy donors. Study in general: From HLA-typed donors, an early data release held approximately 85 million unique TCRs. Points from the study as a whole: Later, TCR association rates were found to vary by HLA locus, highest for DRB1 and lowest for HLA-C.

The PCR employed 60 Vbeta primers together with 13 Jbeta primers. The method was immunoSEQ multiplex PCR; TCRdb's version includes in-frame clones alone and lacks a portion of them. The sample includes around 140,000 clones, approximately 87% of them seen just once. This CDR3 contains 14 residues. In germline, CDR1 is MNHEY, CDR2 SMNVEV (reference sequence). Trimming removed 8 bases at V and 5 bases at J, with 16 bases between. Despite likely unrecorded immune exposures, the donors were nominally healthy at the time of sampling. The TCR comes from a man between 35 and 55 years old in good health and CMV-seronegative. Sequencing was done on a sample of PBMCs. The rearrangement uses TRBV27 and TRBJ2-1; a weak D match, TRBD1 (5 bases). This chain's CDR3 is CASAQAGSHNEQFF. CDR3 nucleotides: TGTGCCAGCGCGCAAGCAGGGTCCCACAATGAGCAGTTCTTC.